These T cell receptor beta chains were read from a single sample in a study of early T cells in non-severe SARS-CoV-2 infection. MiXCR, applied by TCRdb to the 5' RACE reads, yields one record per CDR3 protein. Of 30,000 to 40,000 distinct CDR3 sequences in the sample, about 5.5% were seen once. The sequenced sample was whole blood, obtained at baseline. The receptors stem from an adult who was a healthcare worker with PCR-confirmed SARS-CoV-2 infection or an uninfected control (not recorded which). CDR3s include the opening cysteine and the closing phenylalanine or tryptophan. A D gene is named only where the DNA matches it firmly. Some rows mark clone size as missing; the rest say once, few, many or name a class of expanded clone.

abundance,v_gene,j_gene,d_gene,CDR3aa,CDR3nt
many,TRBV7-2,TRBJ1-2,TRBD1,CASSERQPGQISCTF,TGTGCCAGCAGCGAACGCCAGCCGGGACAGATATCTTGCACCTTC
many,TRBV13,TRBJ1-2,TRBD1,CASSLGPNRGDETYGYTF,TGTGCCAGCAGCTTAGGCCCAAACAGGGGAGATGAAACCTATGGCTACACCTTC
many,TRBV2,TRBJ2-5,.,CASSAIQETQYF,TGTGCCAGCAGTGCGATCCAAGAGACCCAGTACTTC
many,TRBV5-4,TRBJ2-3,.,CASSPPGEYTQYF,TGTGCCAGCAGCCCGCCCGGGGAATATACGCAGTATTTT
many,TRBV30,TRBJ2-2,.,CAWSPRGHANTGELFF,TGTGCCTGGAGTCCCCGGGGTCACGCGAACACCGGGGAGCTGTTTTTT
many,TRBV3-1,TRBJ1-5,.,CASSTRWESQPQHF,TGTGCCAGCAGCACCCGATGGGAAAGCCAGCCCCAGCATTTT
few,TRBV6-1,TRBJ2-3,.,CASSEPARDTQYF,TGTGCCAGCAGTGAACCAGCAAGAGATACGCAGTATTTT
many,TRBV5-1,TRBJ2-7,TRBD2,CASSRWGGEAGTYEQYF,TGCGCCAGCAGCCGTTGGGGAGGGGAGGCGGGGACCTACGAGCAGTACTTC
many,TRBV29-1,TRBJ1-2,.,CSVARQGGYGYTF,TGCAGCGTCGCGAGGCAGGGCGGCTATGGCTACACCTTC
many,TRBV28,TRBJ2-3,TRBD2,CASSPGMYNYRDYDTDTQYF,TGTGCCAGCAGTCCCGGAATGTATAATTACCGGGACTATGACACAGATACGCAGTATTTT
.,TRBV19,TRBJ2-3,.,CASSMGAGTDTQYF,TGTGCCAGTAGTATGGGGGCCGGCACAGATACGCAGTATTTT
few,TRBV5-1,TRBJ1-2,.,CASSLEQGGYTF,TGCGCCAGCAGCTTGGAACAGGGTGGCTACACCTTC
.,TRBV5-1,TRBJ1-5,.,CASSLGKDNQPQHF,TGCGCCAGCAGCTTGGGGAAGGACAATCAGCCCCAGCATTTT
many,TRBV5-4,TRBJ2-7,.,CASSLGGNYEQYF,TGTGCCAGCAGCTTGGGGGGGAACTACGAGCAGTACTTC
many,TRBV30,TRBJ1-5,.,CAWSPRANQPQHF,TGTGCCTGGAGTCCCCGCGCTAATCAGCCCCAGCATTTT
many,TRBV6-5,TRBJ2-7,TRBD1,CASSYTGTGDEQYF,TGTGCCAGCAGTTACACCGGGACAGGGGACGAGCAGTACTTC
many,TRBV20-1,TRBJ1-2,.,CSATGSVYGYTF,TGCAGTGCTACAGGGTCCGTCTATGGCTACACCTTC
many,TRBV19,TRBJ2-3,.,CASSSTQRLGVTDTQYF,TGTGCCAGTAGTTCGACCCAGCGACTAGGGGTCACAGATACGCAGTATTTT
many,TRBV4-2,TRBJ2-5,TRBD2,CASSQDGSSGGEETQYF,TGTGCCAGCAGCCAAGATGGGAGTAGCGGGGGGGAAGAGACCCAGTACTTC
many,TRBV9,TRBJ2-3,.,CASSGTRDTLRDTQYF,TGTGCCAGCAGCGGTACACGGGACACCCTTCGGGATACGCAGTATTTT
many,TRBV6-5,TRBJ1-1,.,CASSTTGGWAPNEAFF,TGTGCCAGCAGTACAACGGGAGGTTGGGCACCAAATGAAGCTTTCTTT
medium-sized,TRBV7-2,TRBJ2-1,TRBD2,CASSFRIAGDNEQFF,TGTGCCAGCAGCTTTAGAATAGCGGGTGACAATGAGCAGTTCTTC
medium-sized,TRBV20-1,TRBJ1-6,.,CSARPDSGSYNSPLHF,TGCAGTGCTAGACCAGACAGTGGCTCCTATAATTCACCCCTCCACTTT
many,TRBV7-9,TRBJ1-3,.,CASSDLRTGNTIYF,TGTGCCAGCTCGGACCTGAGGACTGGAAACACCATATATTTT
many,TRBV27,TRBJ1-2,.,CASSSTGNGYTF,TGTGCCAGCAGTTCCACAGGGAACGGCTACACCTTC
few,TRBV7-3,TRBJ2-5,TRBD2,CASSLAVQETQYF,TGTGCCAGCAGCCTAGCGGTCCAAGAGACCCAGTACTTC
few,TRBV20-1,TRBJ1-1,.,CSAYGGKGTEAFF,TGCAGTGCCTACGGCGGAAAAGGCACTGAAGCTTTCTTT